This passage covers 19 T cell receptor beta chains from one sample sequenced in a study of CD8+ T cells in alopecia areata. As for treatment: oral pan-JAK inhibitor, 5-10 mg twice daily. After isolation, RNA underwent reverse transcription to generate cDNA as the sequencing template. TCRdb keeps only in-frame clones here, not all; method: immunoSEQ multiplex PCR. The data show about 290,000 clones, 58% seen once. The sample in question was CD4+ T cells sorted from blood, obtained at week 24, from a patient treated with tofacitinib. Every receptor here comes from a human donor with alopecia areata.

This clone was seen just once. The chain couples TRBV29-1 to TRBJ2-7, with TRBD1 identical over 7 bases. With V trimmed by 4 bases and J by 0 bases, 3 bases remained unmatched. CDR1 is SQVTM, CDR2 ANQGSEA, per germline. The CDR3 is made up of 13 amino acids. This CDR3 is CSVGNRGSYEQYF. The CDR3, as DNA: TGCAGCGTTGGTAACAGGGGCTCCTACGAGCAGTACTTC.

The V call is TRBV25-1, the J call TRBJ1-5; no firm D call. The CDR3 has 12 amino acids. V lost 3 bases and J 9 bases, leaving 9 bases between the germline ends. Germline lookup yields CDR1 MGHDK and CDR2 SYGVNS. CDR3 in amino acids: CASSEAGGPQHF. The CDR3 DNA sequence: TGTGCCAGCAGTGAGGCGGGAGGGCCCCAGCATTTT. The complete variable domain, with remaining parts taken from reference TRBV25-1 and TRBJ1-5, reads EADIYQTPRYLVIGTGKKITLECSQTMGHDKMYWYQQDPGMELHLIHYSYGVNSTEKGDLSSESTVSRIRTEHFPLTLESARPSHTSQYLCASSEAGGPQHFGDGTRLSIL.

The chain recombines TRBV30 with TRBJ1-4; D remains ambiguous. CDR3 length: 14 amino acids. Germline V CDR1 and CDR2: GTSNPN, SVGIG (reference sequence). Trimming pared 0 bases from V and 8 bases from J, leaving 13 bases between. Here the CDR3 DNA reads TGTGCCTGGAGTGTACGATTGAAGGGCGAAAAACTGTTTTTT. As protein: CAWSVRLKGEKLFF.

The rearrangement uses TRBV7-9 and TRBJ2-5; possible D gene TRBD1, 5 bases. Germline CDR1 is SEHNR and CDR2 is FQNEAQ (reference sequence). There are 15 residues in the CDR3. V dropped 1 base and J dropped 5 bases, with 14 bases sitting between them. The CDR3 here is CASSLDGRVMETQYF. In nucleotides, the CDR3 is TGTGCCAGCAGCTTAGATGGCAGGGTTATGGAGACCCAGTACTTC.

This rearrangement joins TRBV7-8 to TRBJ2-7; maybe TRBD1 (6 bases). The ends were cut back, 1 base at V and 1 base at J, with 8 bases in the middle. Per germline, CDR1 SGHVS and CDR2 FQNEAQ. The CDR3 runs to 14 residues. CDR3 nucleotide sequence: TGTGCCAGCAGCTTAGATGACAGGTCCTACGAGCAGTACTTC. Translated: CASSLDDRSYEQYF.

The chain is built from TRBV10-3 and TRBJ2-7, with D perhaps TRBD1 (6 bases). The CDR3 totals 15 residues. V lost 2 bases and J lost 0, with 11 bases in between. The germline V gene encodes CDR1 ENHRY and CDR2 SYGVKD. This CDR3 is CAISERQDFSYEQYF. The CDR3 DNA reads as TGTGCCATCAGTGAGAGACAGGATTTCTCCTACGAGCAGTACTTC.

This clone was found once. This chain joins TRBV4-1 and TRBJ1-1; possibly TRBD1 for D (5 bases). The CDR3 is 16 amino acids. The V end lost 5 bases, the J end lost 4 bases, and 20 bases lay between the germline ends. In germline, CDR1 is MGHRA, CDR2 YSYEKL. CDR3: CASSRQGTSMGTEAFF. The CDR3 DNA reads TGCGCCAGCAGCAGGCAGGGAACGTCGATGGGCACTGAAGCTTTCTTT.

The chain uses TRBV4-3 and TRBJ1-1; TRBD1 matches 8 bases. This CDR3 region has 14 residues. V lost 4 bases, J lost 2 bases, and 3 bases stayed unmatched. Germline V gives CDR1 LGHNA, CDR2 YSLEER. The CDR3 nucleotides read TGCGCCAGCAGCCTCAGGGGGCGTAACACTGAAGCTTTCTTT. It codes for CASSLRGRNTEAFF.

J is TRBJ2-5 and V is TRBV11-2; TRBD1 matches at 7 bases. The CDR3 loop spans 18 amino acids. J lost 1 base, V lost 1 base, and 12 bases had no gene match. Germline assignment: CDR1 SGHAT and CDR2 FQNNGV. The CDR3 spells CASSLGDRVGSFQETQYF. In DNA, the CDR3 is TGTGCCAGCAGCTTAGGCGACAGGGTCGGAAGCTTCCAAGAGACCCAGTACTTC. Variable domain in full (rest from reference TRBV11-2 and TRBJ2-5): EAGVAQSPRYKIIEKRQSVAFWCNPISGHATLYWYQQILGQGPKLLIQFQNNGVVDDSQLPKDRFSAERLKGVDSTLKIQPAKLEDSAVYLCASSLGDRVGSFQETQYFGPGTRLLVL.

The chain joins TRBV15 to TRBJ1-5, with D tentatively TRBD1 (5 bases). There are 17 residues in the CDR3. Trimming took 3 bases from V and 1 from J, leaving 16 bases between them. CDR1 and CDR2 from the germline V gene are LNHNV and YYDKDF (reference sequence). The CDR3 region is CATSRGEPPRSNQPQHF. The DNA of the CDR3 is TGTGCCACCAGCAGGGGGGAGCCCCCGAGGAGCAATCAGCCCCAGCATTTT.

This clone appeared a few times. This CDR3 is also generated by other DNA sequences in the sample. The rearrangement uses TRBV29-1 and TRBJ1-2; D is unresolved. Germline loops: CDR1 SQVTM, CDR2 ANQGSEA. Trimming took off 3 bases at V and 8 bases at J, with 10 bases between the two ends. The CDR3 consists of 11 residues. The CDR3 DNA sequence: TGCAGCGTTGAGGAGGGTAGGGGCTACACCTTC. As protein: CSVEEGRGYTF.

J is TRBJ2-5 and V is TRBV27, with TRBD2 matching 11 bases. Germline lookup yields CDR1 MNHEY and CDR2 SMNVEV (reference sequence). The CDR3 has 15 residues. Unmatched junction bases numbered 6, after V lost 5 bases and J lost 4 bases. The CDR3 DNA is TGTGCCAGCAGTGGATCACTAGCGGGGGCAGAGACCCAGTACTTC. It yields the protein CASSGSLAGAETQYF.

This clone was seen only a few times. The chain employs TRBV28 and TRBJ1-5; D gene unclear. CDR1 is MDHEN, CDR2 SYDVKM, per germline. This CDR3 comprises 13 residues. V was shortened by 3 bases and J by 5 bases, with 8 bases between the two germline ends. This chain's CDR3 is CASSFYADQPQHF. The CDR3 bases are TGTGCCAGCAGTTTCTATGCGGATCAGCCCCAGCATTTT.

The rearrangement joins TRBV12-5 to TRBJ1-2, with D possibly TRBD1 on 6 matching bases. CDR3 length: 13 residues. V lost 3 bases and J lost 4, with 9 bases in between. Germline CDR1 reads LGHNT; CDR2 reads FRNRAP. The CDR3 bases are TGTGCTAGTGGTTTTGGCAGGGGCTATGGCTACACCTTC. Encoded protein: CASGFGRGYGYTF.

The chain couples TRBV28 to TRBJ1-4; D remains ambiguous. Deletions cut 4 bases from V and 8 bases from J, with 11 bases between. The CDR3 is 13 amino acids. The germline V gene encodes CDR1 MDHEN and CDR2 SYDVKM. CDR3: CASSWGNKEKLFF. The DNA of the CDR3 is TGTGCCAGCAGTTGGGGAAATAAGGAAAAACTGTTTTTT.

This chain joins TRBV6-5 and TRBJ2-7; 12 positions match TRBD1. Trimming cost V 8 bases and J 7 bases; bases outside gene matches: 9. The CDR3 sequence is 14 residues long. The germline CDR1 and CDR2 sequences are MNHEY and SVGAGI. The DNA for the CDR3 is TGTGCCAGCCAGCTGGGACAGGGGGCGCGGGAGCAGTACTTC. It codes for CASQLGQGAREQYF.

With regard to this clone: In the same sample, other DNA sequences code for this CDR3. The CDR3 nucleotides read TGTGCCAGCAGCCGAACGGGGACTGAAGCTTTCTTT. Protein product: CASSRTGTEAFF. The J gene is TRBJ1-1, the V gene TRBV6-5; D is unclear. Looked up from germline, CDR1 is MNHEY and CDR2 is SVGAGI. This CDR3 contains 12 residues. The V end was cut by 6 bases, the J end by 5 bases, with 10 bases between.

CDR3 amino acids: CASSLGASGRETQYF. CDR3 in DNA: TGTGCCAGCAGCTTAGGTGCTAGTGGGCGAGAGACCCAGTACTTC. The chain couples TRBV7-8 to TRBJ2-5; D remains unclear. The CDR3 totals 15 residues. Germline V lookup: CDR1 SGHVS, CDR2 FQNEAQ. V lost 1 base to trimming and J lost 4 bases, with 13 bases between them.

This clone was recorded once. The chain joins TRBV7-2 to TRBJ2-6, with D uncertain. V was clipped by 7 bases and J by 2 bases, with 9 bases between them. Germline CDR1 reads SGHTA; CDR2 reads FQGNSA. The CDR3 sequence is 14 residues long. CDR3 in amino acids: CASTIGPGANVLTF. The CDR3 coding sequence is TGTGCCAGCACCATAGGCCCTGGGGCCAACGTCCTGACTTTC. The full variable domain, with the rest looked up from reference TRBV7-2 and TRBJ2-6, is GAGVSQSPSNKVTEKGKDVELRCDPISGHTALYWYRQSLGQGLEFLIYFQGNSAPDKSGLPSDRFSAERTGGSVSTLTIQRTQQEDSAVYLCASTIGPGANVLTFGAGSRLTVL.